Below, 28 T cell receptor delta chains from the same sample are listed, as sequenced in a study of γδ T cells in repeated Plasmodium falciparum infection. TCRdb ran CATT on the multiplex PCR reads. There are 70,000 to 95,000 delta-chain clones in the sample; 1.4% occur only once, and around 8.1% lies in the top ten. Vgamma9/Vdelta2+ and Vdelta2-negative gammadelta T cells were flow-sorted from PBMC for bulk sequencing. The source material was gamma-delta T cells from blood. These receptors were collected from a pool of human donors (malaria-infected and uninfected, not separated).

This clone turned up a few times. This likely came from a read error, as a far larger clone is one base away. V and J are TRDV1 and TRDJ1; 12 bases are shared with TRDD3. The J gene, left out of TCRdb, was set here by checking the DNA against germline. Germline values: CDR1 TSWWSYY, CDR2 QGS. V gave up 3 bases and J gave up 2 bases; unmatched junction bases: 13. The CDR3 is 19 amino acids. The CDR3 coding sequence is TGTGCTCTTGGGGAGATTTCCGGCTGGGGGATACGTGGGACCGATAAACTCATCTTT. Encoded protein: CALGEISGWGIRGTDKLIF.

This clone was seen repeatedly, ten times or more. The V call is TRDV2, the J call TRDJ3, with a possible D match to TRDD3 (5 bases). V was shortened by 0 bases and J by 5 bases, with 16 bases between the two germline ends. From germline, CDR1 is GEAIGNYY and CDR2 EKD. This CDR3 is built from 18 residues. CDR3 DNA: TGTGCCTGTGACACCGTGTCCGGGGGTTCCCGGGACACCCGACAGATGTTTTTC. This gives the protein CACDTVSGGSRDTRQMFF.

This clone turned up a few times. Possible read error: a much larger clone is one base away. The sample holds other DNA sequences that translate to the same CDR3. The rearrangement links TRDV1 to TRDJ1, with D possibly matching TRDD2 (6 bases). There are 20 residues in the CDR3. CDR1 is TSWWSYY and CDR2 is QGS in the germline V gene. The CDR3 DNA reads TGTGCACTTGGGGAATGGAGCCGGGACGGGTCCTACCCTTACACCGATAAACTCATCTTT. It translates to CALGEWSRDGSYPYTDKLIF.

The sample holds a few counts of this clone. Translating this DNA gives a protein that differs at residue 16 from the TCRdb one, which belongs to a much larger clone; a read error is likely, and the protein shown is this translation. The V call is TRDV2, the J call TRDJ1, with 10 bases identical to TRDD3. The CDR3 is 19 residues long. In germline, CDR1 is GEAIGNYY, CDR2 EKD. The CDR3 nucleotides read TGTGCCTGTGATCCCATAGATAAACTGGGGGATCCCCCCACCGATGAACTCATCTTT. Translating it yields CACDPIDKLGDPPTDELIF.

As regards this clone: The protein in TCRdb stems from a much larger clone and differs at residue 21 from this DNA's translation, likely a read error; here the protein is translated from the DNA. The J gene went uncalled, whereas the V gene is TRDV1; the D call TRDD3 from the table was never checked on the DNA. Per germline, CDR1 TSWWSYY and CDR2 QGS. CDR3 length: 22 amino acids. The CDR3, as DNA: TGTGCTCTTGGGATACAGGCCTTCCCGGTACTCGGGGTTCTTCCGGGGACCGATAAACTCACCTTT. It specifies CALGIQAFPVLGVLPGTDKLTF.

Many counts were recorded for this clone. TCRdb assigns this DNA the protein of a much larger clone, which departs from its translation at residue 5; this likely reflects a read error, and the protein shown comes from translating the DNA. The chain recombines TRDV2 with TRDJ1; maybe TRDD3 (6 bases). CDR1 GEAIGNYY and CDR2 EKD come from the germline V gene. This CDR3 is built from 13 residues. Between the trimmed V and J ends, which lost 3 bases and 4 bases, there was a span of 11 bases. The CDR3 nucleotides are TGTGCCTGTGACGCCGGGATAGGCGATAAACTCATCTTT. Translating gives CACDAGIGDKLIF.

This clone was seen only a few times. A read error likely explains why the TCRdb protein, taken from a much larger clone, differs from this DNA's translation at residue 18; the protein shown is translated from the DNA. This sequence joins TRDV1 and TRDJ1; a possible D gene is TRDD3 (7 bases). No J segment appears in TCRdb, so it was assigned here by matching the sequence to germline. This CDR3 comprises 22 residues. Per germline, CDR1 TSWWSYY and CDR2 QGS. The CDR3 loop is CALGEPLHLPSSTGVHTNKLIF. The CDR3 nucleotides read TGTGCTCTTGGGGAGCCTCTTCATCTTCCTTCTAGTACTGGGGTGCACACCAATAAACTCATCTTT.

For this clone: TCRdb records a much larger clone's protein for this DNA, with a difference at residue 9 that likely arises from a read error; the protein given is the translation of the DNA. The DNA of the CDR3 is TGTGCCTGTGACACCCTTACTGGGAGATACCCCGACAGAATGACCGATAAACTCATCTTT. Translating gives CACDTLTGRYPDRMTDKLIF. The chain recombines TRDV2 with TRDJ1, with D tentatively TRDD3 (6 bases). Germline matching of the DNA provided the J gene here, since TCRdb leaves it blank. The CDR3 is 20 residues long. In germline, CDR1 is GEAIGNYY, CDR2 EKD. V gave up 0 bases and J gave up 2 bases, with 27 bases separating them.

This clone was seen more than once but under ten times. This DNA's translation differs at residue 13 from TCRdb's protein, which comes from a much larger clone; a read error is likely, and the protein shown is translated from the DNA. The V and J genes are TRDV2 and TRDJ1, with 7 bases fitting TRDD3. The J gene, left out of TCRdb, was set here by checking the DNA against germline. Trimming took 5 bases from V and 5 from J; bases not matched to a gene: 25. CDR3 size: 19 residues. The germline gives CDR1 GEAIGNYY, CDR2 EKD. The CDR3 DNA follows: TGTGCCTGTGGATACCGGGCTCGGGGGATGGACGTCAATAAGGATAAACTCATCTTT. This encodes CACGYRARGMDVNKDKLIF.

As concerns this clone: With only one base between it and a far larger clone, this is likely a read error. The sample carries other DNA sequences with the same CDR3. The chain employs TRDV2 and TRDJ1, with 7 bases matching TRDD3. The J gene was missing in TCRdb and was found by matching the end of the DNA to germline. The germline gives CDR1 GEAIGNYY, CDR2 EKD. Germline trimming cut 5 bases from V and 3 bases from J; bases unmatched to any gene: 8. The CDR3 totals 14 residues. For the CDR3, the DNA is TGTGCCTGTGTTTACTGGGGCCTCGCCGATAAACTCATCTTT. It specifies CACVYWGLADKLIF.

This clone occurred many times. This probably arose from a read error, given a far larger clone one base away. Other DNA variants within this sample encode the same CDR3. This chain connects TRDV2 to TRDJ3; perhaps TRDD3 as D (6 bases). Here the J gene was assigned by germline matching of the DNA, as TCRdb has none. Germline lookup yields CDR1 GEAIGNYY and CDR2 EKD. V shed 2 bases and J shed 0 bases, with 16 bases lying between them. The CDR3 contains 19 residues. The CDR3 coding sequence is TGTGCCTGTGACAGACTGGGAGATACTTGCTCCTGGGACACCCGACAGATGTTTTTC. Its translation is CACDRLGDTCSWDTRQMFF.

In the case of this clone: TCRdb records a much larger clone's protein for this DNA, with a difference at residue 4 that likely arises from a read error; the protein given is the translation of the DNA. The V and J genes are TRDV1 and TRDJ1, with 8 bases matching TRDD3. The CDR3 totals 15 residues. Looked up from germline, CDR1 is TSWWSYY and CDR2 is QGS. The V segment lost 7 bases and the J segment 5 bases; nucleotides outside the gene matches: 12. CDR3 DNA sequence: TGTGCTCTTGTGACTAACGGGATACGGGGTGATAAACTCATCTTT. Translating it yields CALVTNGIRGDKLIF.

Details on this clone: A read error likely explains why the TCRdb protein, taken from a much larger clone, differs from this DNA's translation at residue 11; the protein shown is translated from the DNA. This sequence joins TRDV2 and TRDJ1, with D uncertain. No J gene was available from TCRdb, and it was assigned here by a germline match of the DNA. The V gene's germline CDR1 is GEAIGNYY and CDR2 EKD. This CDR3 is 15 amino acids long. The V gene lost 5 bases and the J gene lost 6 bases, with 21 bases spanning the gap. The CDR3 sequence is CACVRTESYGHKLIF. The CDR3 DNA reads TGTGCCTGTGTTCGCACAGAGTCGTACGGGCATAAACTCATCTTT.

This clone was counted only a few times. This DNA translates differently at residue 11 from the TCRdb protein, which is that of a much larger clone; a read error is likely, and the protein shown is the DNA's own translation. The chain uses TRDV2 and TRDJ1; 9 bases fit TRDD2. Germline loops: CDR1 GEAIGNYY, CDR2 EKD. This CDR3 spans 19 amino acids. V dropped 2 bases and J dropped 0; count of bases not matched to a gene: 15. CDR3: CACDIVLPTGYTHTDKLIF. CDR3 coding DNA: TGTGCCTGTGACATTGTCCTTCCTACCGGGTATACCCACACCGATAAACTCATCTTT.

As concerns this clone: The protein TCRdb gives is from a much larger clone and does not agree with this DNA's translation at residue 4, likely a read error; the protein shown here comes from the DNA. The CDR3 nucleotides are TGTGCCTTTCGCGGGCGTACTGGGGGAAACACCGATAAACTCATCTTT. Protein sequence: CAFRGRTGGNTDKLIF. The V gene is TRDV3, the J gene TRDJ1; 9 bases fit TRDD3. The CDR3 sequence is 16 residues long. V was pared by 2 bases and J by 0 bases, with 10 bases of the junction left unmatched. Germline assignment: CDR1 TVYSNPD and CDR2 GDNSRS (reference sequence).

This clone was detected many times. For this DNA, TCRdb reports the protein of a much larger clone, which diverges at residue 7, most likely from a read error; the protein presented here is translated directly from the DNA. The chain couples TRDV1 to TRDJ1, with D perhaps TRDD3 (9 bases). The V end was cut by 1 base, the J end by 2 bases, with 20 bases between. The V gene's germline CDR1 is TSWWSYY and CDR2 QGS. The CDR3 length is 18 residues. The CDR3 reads CALGEHFLLGEITDKLIF. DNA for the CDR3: TGTGCTCTTGGGGAACACTTCCTACTGGGGGAAATAACCGATAAACTCATCTTT.

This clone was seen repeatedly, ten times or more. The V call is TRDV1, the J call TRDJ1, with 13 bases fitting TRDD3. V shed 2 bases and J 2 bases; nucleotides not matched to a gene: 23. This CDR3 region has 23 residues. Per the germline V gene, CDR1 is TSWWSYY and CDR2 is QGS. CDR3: CALGEIGGTSYSYWGIRTDKLIF. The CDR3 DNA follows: TGTGCTCTTGGGGAAATTGGGGGAACTTCCTATTCATACTGGGGGATACGGACCGATAAACTCATCTTT.

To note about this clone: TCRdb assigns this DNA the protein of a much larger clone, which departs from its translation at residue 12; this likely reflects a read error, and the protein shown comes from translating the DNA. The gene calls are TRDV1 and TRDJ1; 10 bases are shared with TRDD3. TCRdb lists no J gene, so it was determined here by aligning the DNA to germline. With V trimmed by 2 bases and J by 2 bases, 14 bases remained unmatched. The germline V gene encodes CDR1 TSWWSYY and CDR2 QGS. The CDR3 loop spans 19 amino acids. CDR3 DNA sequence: TGTGCTCTTGGGGAAATCCTCCTCCACTGGGGGATGAAAACCGATAAACTCATCTTT. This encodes CALGEILLHWGMKTDKLIF.

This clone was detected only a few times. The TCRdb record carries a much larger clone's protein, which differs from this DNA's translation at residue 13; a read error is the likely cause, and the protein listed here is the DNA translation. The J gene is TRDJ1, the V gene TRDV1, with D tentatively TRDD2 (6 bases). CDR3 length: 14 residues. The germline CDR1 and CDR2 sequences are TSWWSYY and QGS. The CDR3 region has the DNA TGTGCTCTTGGGGAGCCCCTTCCGAGCATAAAACTCACCTTT. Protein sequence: CALGEPLPSIKLTF.

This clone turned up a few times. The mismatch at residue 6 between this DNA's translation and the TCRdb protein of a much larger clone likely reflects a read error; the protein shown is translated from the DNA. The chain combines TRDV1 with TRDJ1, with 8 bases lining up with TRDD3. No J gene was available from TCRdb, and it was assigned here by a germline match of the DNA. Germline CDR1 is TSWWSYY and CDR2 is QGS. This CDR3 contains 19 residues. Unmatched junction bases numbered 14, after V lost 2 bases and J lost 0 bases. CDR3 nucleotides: TGTGCTCTTGGGGAAGTTGTGTATGGGGGATCGGCGTACACCGATAAACTCATCTTT. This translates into CALGEVVYGGSAYTDKLIF.

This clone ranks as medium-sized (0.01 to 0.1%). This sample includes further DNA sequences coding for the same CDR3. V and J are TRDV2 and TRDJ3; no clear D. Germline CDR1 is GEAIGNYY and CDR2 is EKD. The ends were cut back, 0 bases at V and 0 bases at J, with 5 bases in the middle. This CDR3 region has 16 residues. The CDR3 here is CACDTELSWDTRQMFF. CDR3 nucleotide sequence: TGTGCCTGTGACACCGAACTCTCCTGGGACACCCGACAGATGTTTTTC.

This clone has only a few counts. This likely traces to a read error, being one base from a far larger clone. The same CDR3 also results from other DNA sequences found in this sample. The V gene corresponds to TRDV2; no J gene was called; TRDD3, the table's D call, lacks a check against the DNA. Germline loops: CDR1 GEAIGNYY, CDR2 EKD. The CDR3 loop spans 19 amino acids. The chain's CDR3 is CACDTYWGISSWDTRQMFF. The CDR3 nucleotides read TGTGCCTGTGACACCTACTGGGGGATAAGCTCCTGGGACACCCGACAGATGTTCTTC.

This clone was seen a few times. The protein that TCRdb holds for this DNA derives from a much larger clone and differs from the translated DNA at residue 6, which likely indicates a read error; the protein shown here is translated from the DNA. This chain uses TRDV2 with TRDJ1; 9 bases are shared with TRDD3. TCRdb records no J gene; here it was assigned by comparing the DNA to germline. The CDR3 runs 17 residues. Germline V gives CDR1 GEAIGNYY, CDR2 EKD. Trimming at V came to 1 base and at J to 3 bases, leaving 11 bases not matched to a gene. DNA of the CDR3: TGTGCCTGTGACACGGTGGGGATACGCGTGGAGGCCGATAAACTCATCTTT. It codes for CACDTVGIRVEADKLIF.

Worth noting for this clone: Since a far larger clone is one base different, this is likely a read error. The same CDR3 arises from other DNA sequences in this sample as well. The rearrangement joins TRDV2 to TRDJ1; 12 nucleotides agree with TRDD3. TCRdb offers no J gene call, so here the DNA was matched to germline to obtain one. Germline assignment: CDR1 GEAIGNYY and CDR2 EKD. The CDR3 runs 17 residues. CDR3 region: CACDSLLGDTDTDKLIF. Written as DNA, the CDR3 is TGTGCTTGTGACTCCTTACTGGGGGATACCGACACCGATAAACTCATCTTT.

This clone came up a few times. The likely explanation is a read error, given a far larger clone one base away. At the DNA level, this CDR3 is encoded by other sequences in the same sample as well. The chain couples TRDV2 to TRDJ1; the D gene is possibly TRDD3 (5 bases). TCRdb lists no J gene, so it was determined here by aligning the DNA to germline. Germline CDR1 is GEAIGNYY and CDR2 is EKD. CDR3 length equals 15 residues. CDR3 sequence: CACDTVGTQGDKLIF. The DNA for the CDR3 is TGTGCCTGCGACACCGTGGGGACCCAAGGGGATAAACTCATCTTT.

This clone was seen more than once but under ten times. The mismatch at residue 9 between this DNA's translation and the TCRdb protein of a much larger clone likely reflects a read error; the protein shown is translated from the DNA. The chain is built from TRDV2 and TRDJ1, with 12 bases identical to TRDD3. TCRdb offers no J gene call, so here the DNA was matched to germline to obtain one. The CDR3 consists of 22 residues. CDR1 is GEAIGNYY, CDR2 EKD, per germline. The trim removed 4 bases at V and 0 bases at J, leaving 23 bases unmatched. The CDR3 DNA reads TGTGCCTGTGAAACCTCGCCCTCGTGCTGGGGGATACGCGTTCCCGACACCGATAAACTCATCTTT. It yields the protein CACETSPSCWGIRVPDTDKLIF.

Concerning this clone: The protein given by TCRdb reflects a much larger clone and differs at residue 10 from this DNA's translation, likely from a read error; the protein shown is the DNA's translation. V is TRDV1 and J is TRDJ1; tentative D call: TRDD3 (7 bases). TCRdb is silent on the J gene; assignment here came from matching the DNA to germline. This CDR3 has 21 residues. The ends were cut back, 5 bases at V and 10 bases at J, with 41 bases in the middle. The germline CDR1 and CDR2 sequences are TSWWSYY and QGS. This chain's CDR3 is CALGPPRPFPQDLLGMMGLIF. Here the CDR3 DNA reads TGTGCTCTTGGGCCCCCACGGCCCTTCCCCCAAGATTTACTGGGGATGATGGGACTCATCTTT.

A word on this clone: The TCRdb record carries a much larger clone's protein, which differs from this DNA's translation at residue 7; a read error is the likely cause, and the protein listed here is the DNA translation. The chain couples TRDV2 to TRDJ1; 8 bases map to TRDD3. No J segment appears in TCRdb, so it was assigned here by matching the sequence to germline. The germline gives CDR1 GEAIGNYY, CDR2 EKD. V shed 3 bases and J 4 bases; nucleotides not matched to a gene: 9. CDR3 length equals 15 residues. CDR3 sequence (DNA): TGTGCCTGTGACCAAACTGAGGGATACGGCGATAAACTCATCTTT. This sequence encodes CACDQTEGYGDKLIF.